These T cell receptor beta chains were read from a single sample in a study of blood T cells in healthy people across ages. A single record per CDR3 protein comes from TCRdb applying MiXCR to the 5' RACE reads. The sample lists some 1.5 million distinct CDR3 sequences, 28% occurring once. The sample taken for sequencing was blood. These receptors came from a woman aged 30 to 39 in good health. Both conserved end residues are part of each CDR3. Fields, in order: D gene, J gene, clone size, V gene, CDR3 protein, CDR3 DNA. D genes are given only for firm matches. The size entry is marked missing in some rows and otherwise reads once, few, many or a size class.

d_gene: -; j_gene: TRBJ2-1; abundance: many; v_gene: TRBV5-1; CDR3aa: CASSEGVDNEQFF; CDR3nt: TGCGCCAGCAGCGAGGGAGTCGACAATGAGCAGTTCTTC
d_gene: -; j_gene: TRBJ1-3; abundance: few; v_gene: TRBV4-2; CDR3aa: CASSQTGISGNTIYF; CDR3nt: TGTGCCAGCAGCCAAACAGGGATCTCTGGAAACACCATATATTTT
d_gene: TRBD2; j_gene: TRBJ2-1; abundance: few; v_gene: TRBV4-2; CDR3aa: CASSQESSGGIDEQFF; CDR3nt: TGTGCCAGCAGCCAAGAGTCTAGCGGGGGTATCGATGAGCAGTTCTTC
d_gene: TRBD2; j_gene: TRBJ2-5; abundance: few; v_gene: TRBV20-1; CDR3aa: CSATPGLAGVVAETQYF; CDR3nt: TGCAGTGCTACCCCGGGACTAGCGGGAGTAGTGGCAGAGACCCAGTACTTC
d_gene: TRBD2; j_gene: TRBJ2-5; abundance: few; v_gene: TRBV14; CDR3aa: CASNLGTSGEETQYF; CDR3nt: TGTGCCAGCAACCTGGGGACTAGCGGAGAAGAGACCCAGTACTTC
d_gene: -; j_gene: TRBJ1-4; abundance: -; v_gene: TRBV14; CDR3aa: CASSQVFLGSNEKLFF; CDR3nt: TGTGCCAGCAGCCAAGTGTTTTTGGGGAGTAATGAAAAACTGTTTTTT
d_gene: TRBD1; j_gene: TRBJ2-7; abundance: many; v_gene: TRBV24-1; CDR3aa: CATSDPRDRVKSYEQYF; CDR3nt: TGTGCCACCAGTGACCCGAGGGACAGGGTCAAATCCTACGAGCAGTACTTC
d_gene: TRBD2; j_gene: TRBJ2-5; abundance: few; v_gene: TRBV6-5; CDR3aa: CASRDSGSKETQYF; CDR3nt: TGTGCCAGCAGAGATAGCGGGTCTAAAGAGACCCAGTACTTC
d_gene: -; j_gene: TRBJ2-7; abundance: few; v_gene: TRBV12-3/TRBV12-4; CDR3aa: CASSLDTGYEQYF; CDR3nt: TGTGCCAGCAGTTTAGACACAGGGTACGAGCAGTACTTC
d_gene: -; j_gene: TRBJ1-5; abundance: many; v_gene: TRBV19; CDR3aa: CASSIPGDSNQPQHF; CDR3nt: TGTGCCAGTAGTATACCCGGAGATAGCAATCAGCCCCAGCATTTT
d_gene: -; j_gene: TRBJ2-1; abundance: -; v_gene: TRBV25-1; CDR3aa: CASSEWVCNEQFF; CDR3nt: TGTGCCAGCAGTGAATGGGTTTGCAATGAGCAGTTCTTC
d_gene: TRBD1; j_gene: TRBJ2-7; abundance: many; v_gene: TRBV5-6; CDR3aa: CASSSAGTGLYEQYF; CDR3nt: TGTGCCAGCAGCTCTGCCGGGACAGGACTCTACGAGCAGTACTTC
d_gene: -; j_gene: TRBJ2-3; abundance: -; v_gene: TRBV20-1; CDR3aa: CSARDGGSRTDTQYF; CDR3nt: TGCAGTGCTAGAGATGGGGGCTCCCGCACAGATACGCAGTATTTT
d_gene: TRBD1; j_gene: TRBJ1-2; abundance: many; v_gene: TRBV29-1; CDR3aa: CSVERQGASGYTF; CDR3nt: TGCAGCGTTGAAAGACAGGGGGCAAGTGGCTACACCTTC
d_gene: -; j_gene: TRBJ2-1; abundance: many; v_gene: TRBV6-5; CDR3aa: CASQWGLGNEQFF; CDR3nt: TGTGCCAGCCAATGGGGGCTGGGCAATGAGCAGTTCTTC
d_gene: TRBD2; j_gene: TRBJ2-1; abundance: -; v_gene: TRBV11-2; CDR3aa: CASSLDGLAAYNEQFF; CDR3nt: TGTGCCAGCAGCTTAGACGGACTAGCGGCTTACAATGAGCAGTTCTTC
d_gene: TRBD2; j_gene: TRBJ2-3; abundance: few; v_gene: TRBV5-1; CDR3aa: CASSPGLLPDTQYF; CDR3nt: TGCGCCAGCAGCCCGGGACTACTGCCTGATACGCAGTATTTT
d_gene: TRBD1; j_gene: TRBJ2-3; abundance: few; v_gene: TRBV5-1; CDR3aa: CASSFTGGGPTDTQYF; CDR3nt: TGCGCCAGCAGCTTCACAGGGGGCGGACCCACAGATACGCAGTATTTT
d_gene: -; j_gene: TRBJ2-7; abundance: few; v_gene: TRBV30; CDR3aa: CALQVGGDEQYF; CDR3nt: TGTGCCTTGCAAGTGGGGGGCGACGAGCAGTACTTC
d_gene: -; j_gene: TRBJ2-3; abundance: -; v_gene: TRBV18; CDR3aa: CASSPPMGVPGPDTQYF; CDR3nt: TGTGCCAGCTCACCACCGATGGGGGTACCGGGGCCGGATACGCAGTATTTT
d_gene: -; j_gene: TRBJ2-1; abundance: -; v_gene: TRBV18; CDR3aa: CASSPPETYNEQFF; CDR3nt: TGTGCCAGCTCACCACCGGAGACGTATAATGAGCAGTTCTTC
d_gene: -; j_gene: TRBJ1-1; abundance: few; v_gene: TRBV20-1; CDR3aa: CSASPVNTEAFF; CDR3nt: TGCAGTGCTAGCCCGGTGAACACTGAAGCTTTCTTT
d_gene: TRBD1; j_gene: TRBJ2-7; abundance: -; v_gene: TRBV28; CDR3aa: CASRDLTGAAYEQYF; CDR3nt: TGTGCCAGCAGGGATTTGACAGGGGCGGCCTACGAGCAGTACTTC
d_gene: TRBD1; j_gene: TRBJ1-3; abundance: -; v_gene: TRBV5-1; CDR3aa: CASSLRPGQGFGNTIYF; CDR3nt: TGCGCCAGCAGCTTGCGACCGGGACAGGGATTTGGAAACACCATATATTTT
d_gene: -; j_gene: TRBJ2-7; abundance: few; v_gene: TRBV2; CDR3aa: CASNPRNIGVPGEQYF; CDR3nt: TGTGCCAGCAACCCTCGTAATATAGGGGTTCCGGGCGAGCAGTACTTC